This passage covers 15 T cell receptor beta chains from one sample sequenced in a study of CD8+ T cells in alopecia areata. Once RNA had been extracted, it was reverse transcribed into cDNA to act as the sequencing template. Some clones are missing from TCRdb's copy, which holds only in-frame ones; the method was immunoSEQ multiplex PCR. The sample contains 150,000 to 250,000 clones, 58% of which appear only once. Treatment reported: oral pan-JAK inhibitor, 5-10 mg twice daily. The source was CD4+ T cells sorted from blood, collected at week 24, from a patient treated with tofacitinib. The receptors derive from a human donor with alopecia areata.

The J gene is TRBJ2-3, the V gene TRBV15; D is unclear. Trimming cost V 4 bases and J 2 bases, with 19 bases left between them. This CDR3 is 17 amino acids long. The germline gives CDR1 LNHNV, CDR2 YYDKDF (reference sequence). CDR3 nucleotide sequence: TGTGCCACCAGCACTGTACATATGGGGATTTACACAGATACGCAGTATTTT. Translation: CATSTVHMGIYTDTQYF.

In this sample, this clone turned up once. The genes are TRBV25-1 and TRBJ1-1; D uncertain. CDR1 and CDR2 from the germline V gene are MGHDK and SYGVNS. V lost 1 base, J lost 4 bases, and 7 bases lay in between. CDR3 length: 13 residues. The CDR3 nucleotides are TGTGCCAGCAGTGAATTCAGCGCCACTGAAGCTTTCTTT. It specifies CASSEFSATEAFF.

This clone was counted only a few times. The gene calls are TRBV4-1 and TRBJ1-2; weak D call: TRBD1 (6 bases). Germline CDR1 reads MGHRA; CDR2 reads YSYEKL. With 0 bases removed from V and 8 bases from J, the gap between germline ends came to 22 bases. The CDR3 contains 17 residues. For the CDR3, the DNA is TGCGCCAGCAGCCAAGATCGAGGACAGACACTCGGACGGGGCTACACCTTC. This encodes CASSQDRGQTLGRGYTF.

This sequence joins TRBV7-9 and TRBJ1-5, with no clear D. CDR3 size: 12 residues. Trimming pared 8 bases from V and 5 bases from J, leaving 10 bases between. The germline gives CDR1 SEHNR, CDR2 FQNEAQ (reference sequence). The CDR3 spells CASQTADQPQHF. CDR3 in DNA: TGTGCCAGCCAGACTGCGGATCAGCCCCAGCATTTT. Filled out from reference TRBV7-9 and TRBJ1-5, the complete variable domain reads DTGVSQNPRHKITKRGQNVTFRCDPISEHNRLYWYRQTLGQGPEFLTYFQNEAQLEKSRLLSDRFSAERPKGSFSTLEIQRTEQGDSAMYLCASQTADQPQHFGDGTRLSIL.

V usage is TRBV7-2 and J usage is TRBJ2-5; D is uncertain. Germline-derived CDR1 and CDR2 are SGHTA and FQGNSA. V was shortened by 2 bases and J by 6 bases, with 4 bases between the two germline ends. The CDR3 runs 11 residues. CDR3 sequence (DNA): TGTGCCAGCAGCTTATCGCAGACCCAGTACTTC. Its translation is CASSLSQTQYF.

This clone has ten or more counts. This sequence joins TRBV11-2 and TRBJ1-4, with D possibly matching TRBD1 (5 bases). Germline CDR1 is SGHAT and CDR2 is FQNNGV. Trimming left V 3 bases short and J 0 bases short, with 8 bases between. This CDR3 is built from 15 residues. Written as DNA, the CDR3 is TGTGCCAGCAGCTTTACAGGTGCAACTAATGAAAAACTGTTTTTT. Translating gives CASSFTGATNEKLFF.

This rearrangement joins TRBV6-5 to TRBJ1-4; D unresolved. The length of the CDR3 is 15 residues. The germline V gene encodes CDR1 MNHEY and CDR2 SVGAGI. Trimming pared 0 bases from V and 4 bases from J, leaving 9 bases between. CDR3 residues: CASSYSNQVNEKLFF. The CDR3 DNA reads as TGTGCCAGCAGTTACTCCAATCAGGTTAATGAAAAACTGTTTTTT.

This clone occurred a few times. The chain has TRBV6-6 and TRBJ2-2; unclear D gene. Germline CDR1 and CDR2: MNHNY and SVGAGI (reference sequence). Deletions cut 0 bases from V and 7 bases from J, with 6 bases between. This CDR3 contains 13 residues. Written as DNA, the CDR3 is TGTGCCAGCAGTTACTCGACGGGCGGGGAGCTGTTTTTT. Translating it yields CASSYSTGGELFF.

This chain connects TRBV28 to TRBJ1-1, with unresolved D. In germline, CDR1 is MDHEN, CDR2 SYDVKM. V lost 7 bases to trimming and J lost 5 bases, with 14 bases between them. The CDR3 runs to 13 residues. This CDR3 is CASNEGRRTEAFF. CDR3 nucleotide sequence: TGTGCCAGCAATGAGGGCCGGCGGACTGAAGCTTTCTTT.

CDR3 loop: CATRSQGATQPQHF. The CDR3 DNA follows: TGTGCCACTAGATCTCAGGGGGCAACTCAGCCCCAGCATTTT. The chain links TRBV10-3 to TRBJ1-5; TRBD1 matches 8 bases. The germline gives CDR1 ENHRY, CDR2 SYGVKD. The CDR3 covers 14 residues. Trimming removed 10 bases from V and 6 bases from J; junction bases left unmatched: 11.

The gene calls are TRBV29-1 and TRBJ2-5, with a possible D match to TRBD1 (6 bases). Germline V gene sequence: CDR1 SQVTM, CDR2 ANQGSEA. V was trimmed by 2 bases and J by 3 bases, leaving 16 bases between them. This CDR3 is 15 amino acids long. Here the CDR3 DNA reads TGCAGCGTTGAACCGCGACAGGTTAAGAAAGAGACCCAGTACTTC. Translating it yields CSVEPRQVKKETQYF. Full variable domain (rest looked up from reference TRBV29-1 and TRBJ2-5): SAVISQKPSRDICQRGTSLTIQCQVDSQVTMMFWYRQQPGQSLTLIATANQGSEATYESGFVIDKFPISRPNLTFSTLTVSNMSPEDSSIYLCSVEPRQVKKETQYFGPGTRLLVL.

This clone was seen more than once but under ten times. The rearrangement uses TRBV4-3 and TRBJ2-1; D is undetermined. The CDR3 totals 13 residues. CDR1 is LGHNA and CDR2 is YSLEER in the germline V gene. Trimming took off 0 bases at V and 7 bases at J, with 7 bases between the two ends. The CDR3 loop is CASSQDNFNEQFF. DNA for the CDR3: TGCGCCAGCAGCCAAGATAACTTTAATGAGCAGTTCTTC.

About this clone: Other DNA sequences of this sample code for an identical CDR3. This chain connects TRBV10-3 to TRBJ2-6, with 10 bases fitting TRBD1. The V segment lost 8 bases and the J segment 3 bases; nucleotides outside the gene matches: 4. Germline CDR1 ENHRY, CDR2 SYGVKD. The CDR3 runs to 15 residues. In DNA form, the CDR3 reads TGTGCCATCGGGGACAGGGGATATGGGGCCAACGTCCTGACTTTC. Translated: CAIGDRGYGANVLTF.

The gene calls are TRBV6-1 and TRBJ1-2; D gene unclear. The CDR3 sequence is 14 residues long. V was shortened by 9 bases and J by 5 bases, with 19 bases between the two germline ends. Germline CDR1 and CDR2: MNHNS and SASEGT. CDR3 nucleotide sequence: TGTGCCAGTGGCGGGGTGTCGTCGTGGTATGGCTACACCTTC. It is translated as CASGGVSSWYGYTF.

This clone was seen a few times. The chain joins TRBV2 to TRBJ1-4, with 8 bases aligning to TRBD1. The CDR3 is 14 residues long. The germline V gene encodes CDR1 SNHLY and CDR2 FYNNEI. The junction had 0 bases not matched to a gene; V was cut back by 1 base and J by 5 bases. The CDR3 DNA reads as TGTGCCAGCAGTGAAGACAGGGGGAATGAAAAACTGTTTTTT. It encodes CASSEDRGNEKLFF. The complete variable domain, with remaining parts taken from reference TRBV2 and TRBJ1-4, reads EPEVTQTPSHQVTQMGQEVILRCVPISNHLYFYWYRQILGQKVEFLVSFYNNEISEKSEIFDDQFSVERPDGSNFTLKIRSTKLEDSAMYFCASSEDRGNEKLFFGSGTQLSVL.